This T cell receptor (beta chain) was found in a study of T cell repertoires in cytomegalovirus infection. Study-level background: CMV infection and matching HLA type were both indicated by public TCR beta signatures.

TCRdb analysed the reads with MiXCR anew, one entry per CDR3 protein. This table has roughly 500,000 distinct CDR3 sequences, approximately 40% appearing once. For this clonotype: Its antigen is undetermined.

Findings and caveats of the study: Cumulative public TCR beta family frequency identified carriers of CMV plus the relevant HLA. The response measured ex vivo was dominated by TCR beta clonotypes (HLA-C-restricted and CMV-specific).

CDR3 length: 14 amino acids. V gave up 2 bases and J gave up 5 bases, with 7 bases separating them. Germline lookup yields CDR1 MNHNY and CDR2 SVGAGI (reference sequence). This TCR was recovered from a human donor in good health (CMV status not recorded). Some clones in this sample may be carry-over from other donors' samples. The chain has TRBV6-6 and TRBJ1-6; possible D gene TRBD1, 5 bases. The sample in question was cultured PBMCs, obtained from culture after CMV antigen stimulation. CDR3 amino acids: CASSYRGNNSPLHF. CDR3 coding DNA: TGTGCCAGCAGTTACAGGGGCAATAATTCACCCCTCCACTTT.